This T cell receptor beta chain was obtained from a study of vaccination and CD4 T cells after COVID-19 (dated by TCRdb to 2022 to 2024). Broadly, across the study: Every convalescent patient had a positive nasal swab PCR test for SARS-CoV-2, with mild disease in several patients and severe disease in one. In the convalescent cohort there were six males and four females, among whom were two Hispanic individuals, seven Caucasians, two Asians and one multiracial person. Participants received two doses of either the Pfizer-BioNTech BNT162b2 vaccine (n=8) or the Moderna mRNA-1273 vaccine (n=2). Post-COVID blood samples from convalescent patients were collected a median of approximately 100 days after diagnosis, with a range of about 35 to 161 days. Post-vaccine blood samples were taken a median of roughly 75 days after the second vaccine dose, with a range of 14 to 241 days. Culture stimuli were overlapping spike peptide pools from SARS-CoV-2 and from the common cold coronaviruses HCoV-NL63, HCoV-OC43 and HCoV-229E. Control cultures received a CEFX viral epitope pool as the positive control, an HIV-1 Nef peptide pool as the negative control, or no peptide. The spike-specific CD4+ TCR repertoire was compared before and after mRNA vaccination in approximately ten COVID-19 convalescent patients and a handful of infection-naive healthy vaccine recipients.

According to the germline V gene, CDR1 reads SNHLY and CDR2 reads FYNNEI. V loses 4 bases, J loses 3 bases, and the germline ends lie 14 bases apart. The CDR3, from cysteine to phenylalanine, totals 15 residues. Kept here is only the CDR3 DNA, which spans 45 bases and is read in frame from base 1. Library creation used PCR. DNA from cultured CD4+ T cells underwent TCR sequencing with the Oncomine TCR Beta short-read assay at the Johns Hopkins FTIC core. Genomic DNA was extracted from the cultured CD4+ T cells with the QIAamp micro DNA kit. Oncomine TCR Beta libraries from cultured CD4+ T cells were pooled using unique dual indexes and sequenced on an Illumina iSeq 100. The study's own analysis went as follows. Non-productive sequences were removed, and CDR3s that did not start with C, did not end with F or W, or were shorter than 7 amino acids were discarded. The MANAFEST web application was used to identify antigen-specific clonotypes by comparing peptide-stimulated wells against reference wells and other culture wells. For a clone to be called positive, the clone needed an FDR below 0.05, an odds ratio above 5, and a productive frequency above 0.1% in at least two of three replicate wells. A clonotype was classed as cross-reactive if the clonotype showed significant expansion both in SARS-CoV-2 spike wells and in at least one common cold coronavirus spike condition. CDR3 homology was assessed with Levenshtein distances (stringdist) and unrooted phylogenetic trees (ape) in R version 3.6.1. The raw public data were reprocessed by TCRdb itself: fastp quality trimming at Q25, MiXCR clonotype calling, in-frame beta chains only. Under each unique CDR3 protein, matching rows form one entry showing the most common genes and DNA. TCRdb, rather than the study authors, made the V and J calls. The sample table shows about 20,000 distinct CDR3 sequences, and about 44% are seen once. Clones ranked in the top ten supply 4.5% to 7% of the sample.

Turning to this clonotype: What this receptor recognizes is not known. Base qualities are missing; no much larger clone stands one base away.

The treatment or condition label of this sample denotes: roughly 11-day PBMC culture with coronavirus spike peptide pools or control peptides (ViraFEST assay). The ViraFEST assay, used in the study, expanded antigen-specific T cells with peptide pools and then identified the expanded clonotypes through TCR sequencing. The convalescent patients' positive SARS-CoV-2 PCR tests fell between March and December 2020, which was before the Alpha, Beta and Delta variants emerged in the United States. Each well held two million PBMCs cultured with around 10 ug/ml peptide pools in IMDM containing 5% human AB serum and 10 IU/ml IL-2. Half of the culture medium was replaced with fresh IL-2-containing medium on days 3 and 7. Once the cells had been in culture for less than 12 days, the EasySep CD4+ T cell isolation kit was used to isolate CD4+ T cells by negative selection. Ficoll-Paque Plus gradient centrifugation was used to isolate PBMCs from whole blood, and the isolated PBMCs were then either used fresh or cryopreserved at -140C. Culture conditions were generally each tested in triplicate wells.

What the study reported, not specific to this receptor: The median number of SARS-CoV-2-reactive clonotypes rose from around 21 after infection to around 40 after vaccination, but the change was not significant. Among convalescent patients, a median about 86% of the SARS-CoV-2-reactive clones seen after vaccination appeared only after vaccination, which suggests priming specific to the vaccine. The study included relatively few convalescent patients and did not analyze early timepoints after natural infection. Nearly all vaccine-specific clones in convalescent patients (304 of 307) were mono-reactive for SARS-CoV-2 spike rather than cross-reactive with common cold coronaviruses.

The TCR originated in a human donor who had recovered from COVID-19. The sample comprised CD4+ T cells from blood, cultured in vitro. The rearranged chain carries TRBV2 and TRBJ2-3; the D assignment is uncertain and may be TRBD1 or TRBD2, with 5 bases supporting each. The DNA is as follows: TGTGCCAGCAGTGGATCAGGGACCTATACAGATACGCAGTATTTT. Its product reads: CASSGSGTYTDTQYF.